Below, one T cell receptor beta chain is given with its context. In the source study's methods: Reference gene primers were amplified, and this amplification served to estimate nucleated cell counts. The method was immunoSEQ multiplex PCR; TCRdb's version includes in-frame clones alone and lacks a portion of them. The DNA gave D and trimming, while V, J and clone size come from that table. This table holds under 350,000 clones, approximately 91% found once. This sample is part of a study of blood T cell repertoires in COVID-19. Study in general: Sites in the United States, Italy and Spain provided acute and convalescent COVID-19 samples. PBMCs, B-cell-depleted T cells, or T cells provided the cDNA or gDNA that made up the material.

Germline lookup yields CDR1 SGHDT and CDR2 YYEEEE. V shed 9 bases and J shed 7 bases, with 20 bases lying between them. CDR3 length equals 14 residues. This chain connects TRBV5-6 to TRBJ2-1, with D possibly being TRBD1 (6 bases). Sequenced: peripheral blood. The origin of this receptor is a man aged 50 to 59 with acute or convalescent COVID-19. CDR3 amino acids: CATSGTRRMNEQFF. The DNA of the CDR3 is TGTGCCACCTCCGGGACACGAAGGATGAATGAGCAGTTCTTC.